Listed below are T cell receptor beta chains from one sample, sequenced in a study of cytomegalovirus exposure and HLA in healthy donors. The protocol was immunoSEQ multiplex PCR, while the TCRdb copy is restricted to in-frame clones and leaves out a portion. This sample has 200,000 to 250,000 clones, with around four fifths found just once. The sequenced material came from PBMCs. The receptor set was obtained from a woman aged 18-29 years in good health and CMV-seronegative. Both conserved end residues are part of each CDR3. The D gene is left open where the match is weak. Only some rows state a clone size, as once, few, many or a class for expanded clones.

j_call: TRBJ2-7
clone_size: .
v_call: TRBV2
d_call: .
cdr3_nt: TGTGCCAGCAGTGTCGGGAGACAGATTTACGAGCAGTACTTC
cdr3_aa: CASSVGRQIYEQYF

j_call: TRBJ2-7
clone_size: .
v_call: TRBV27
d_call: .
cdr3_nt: TGTGCCAGCAGTTTAGGGGGGCTCTCCTACGAGCAGTACTTC
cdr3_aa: CASSLGGLSYEQYF

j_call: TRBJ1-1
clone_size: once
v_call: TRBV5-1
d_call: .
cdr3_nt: TGCGCCAGCAGCTTGGGAATGGACACTGAAGCTTTCTTT
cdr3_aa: CASSLGMDTEAFF

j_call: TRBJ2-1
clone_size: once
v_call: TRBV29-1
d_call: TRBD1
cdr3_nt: TGCAGCTACAGGGGCCAGAGGGATGAGCAGTTCTTC
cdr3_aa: CSYRGQRDEQFF

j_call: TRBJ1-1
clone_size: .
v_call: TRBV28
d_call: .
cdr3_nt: TGTGCCAGCAGTTTCGGGGGGCTGAGGAACACTGAAGCTTTCTTT
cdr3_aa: CASSFGGLRNTEAFF

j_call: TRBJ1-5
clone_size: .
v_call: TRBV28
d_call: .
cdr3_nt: TGTGCCAGCAGTTTATTTTCCAGCAATCAGCCCCAGCATTTT
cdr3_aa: CASSLFSSNQPQHF

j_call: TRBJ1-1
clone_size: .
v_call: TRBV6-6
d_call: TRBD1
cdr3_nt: TGTGCCAGCAGTTATCAGGCAGGGGGGACTGAAGCTTTCTTT
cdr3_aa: CASSYQAGGTEAFF

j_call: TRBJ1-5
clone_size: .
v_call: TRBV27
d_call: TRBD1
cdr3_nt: TGTGCCAGCAGTCTGACAGGGGCCTATAGCAATCAGCCCCAGCATTTT
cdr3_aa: CASSLTGAYSNQPQHF

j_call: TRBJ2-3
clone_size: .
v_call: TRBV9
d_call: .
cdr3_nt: TGTGCCAGCAGCGTAGCTGGGGTTTCCACAGATACGCAGTATTTT
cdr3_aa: CASSVAGVSTDTQYF

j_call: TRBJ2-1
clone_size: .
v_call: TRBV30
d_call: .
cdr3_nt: TGTGCCTGGAGCTTTGACGGGTACAATGAGCAGTTCTTC
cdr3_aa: CAWSFDGYNEQFF

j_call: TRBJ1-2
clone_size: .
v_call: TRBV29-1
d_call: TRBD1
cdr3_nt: TGCAGCGTTGAAGATTGGGTTAGAGCGACAGGGGGGTACTATGGCTACACCTTC
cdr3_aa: CSVEDWVRATGGYYGYTF

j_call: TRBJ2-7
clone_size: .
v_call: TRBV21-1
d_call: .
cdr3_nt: TGTGCCAGCATTAAAAATGGAAACTCCTACGAGCAGTACTTC
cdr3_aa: CASIKNGNSYEQYF

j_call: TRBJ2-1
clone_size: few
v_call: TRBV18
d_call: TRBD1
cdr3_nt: TGTGCCAGCTCACCCCGGACAGGGAACAATGAGCAGTTCTTC
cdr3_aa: CASSPRTGNNEQFF

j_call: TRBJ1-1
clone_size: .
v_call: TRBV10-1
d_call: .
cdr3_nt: TGCGCCAGCAGTGATCCTGGGGTAAATGAAGCTTTCTTT
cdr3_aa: CASSDPGVNEAFF

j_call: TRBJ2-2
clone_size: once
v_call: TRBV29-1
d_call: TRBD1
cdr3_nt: TGCAGCTACGACAGGGGGAACACCGGGGAGCTGTTTTTT
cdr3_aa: CSYDRGNTGELFF

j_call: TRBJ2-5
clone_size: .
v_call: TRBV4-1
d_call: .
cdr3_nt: TGCGCCAGCAGCCAAGACTGGGCAGGAGGGGAGACCCAGTACTTC
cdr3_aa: CASSQDWAGGETQYF

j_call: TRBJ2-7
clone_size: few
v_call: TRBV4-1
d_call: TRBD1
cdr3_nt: TGCGCCAGCAGCACGCGGACAGGTCATCACGAGCAGTACTTC
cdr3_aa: CASSTRTGHHEQYF

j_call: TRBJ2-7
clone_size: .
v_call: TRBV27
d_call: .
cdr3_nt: TGTGCCAGCAGTTTACGGGGCGTTACCTACGAGCAGTACTTC
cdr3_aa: CASSLRGVTYEQYF

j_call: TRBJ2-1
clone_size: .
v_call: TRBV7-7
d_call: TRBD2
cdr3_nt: TGTGCTAGCAGTCCTCGGGGGGGGAATGAGCAGTTCTTC
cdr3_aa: CASSPRGGNEQFF

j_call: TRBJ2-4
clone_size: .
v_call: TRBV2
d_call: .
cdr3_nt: TGTGCCAGCAGTGCCCAGAGGGAACTAGCCAAAAACATTCAGTACTTC
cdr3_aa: CASSAQRELAKNIQYF

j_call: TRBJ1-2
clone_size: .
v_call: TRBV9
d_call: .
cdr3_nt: TGTGCCAGCAGCCCCCGGGGGGGGGCAGGAGCGAACTATGGCTACACCTTC
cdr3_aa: CASSPRGGAGANYGYTF

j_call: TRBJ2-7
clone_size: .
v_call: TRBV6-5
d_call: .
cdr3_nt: TGTGCCAGCAGTAGTCCTCAGGGACCCTACGAGCAGTACTTC
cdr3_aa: CASSSPQGPYEQYF

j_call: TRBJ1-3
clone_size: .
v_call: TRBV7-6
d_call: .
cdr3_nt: TGTGCCAGCAGCTTAGGACATACAAACTCTGGAAACACCATATATTTT
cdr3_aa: CASSLGHTNSGNTIYF

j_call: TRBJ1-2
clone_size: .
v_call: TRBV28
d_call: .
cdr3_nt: TGTGCCAGCAGTTCCCAGTACTATGGCTACACCTTC
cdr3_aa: CASSSQYYGYTF

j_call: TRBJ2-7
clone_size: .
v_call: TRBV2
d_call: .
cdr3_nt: TGTGCCAGCAGCGCCGAAGTCAGAGGCGAGCAGTACTTC
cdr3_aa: CASSAEVRGEQYF

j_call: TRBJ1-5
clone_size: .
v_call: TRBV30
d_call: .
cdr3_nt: TGTGCCTGGGGAAGCAATCAGCCCCAGCATTTT
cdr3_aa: CAWGSNQPQHF

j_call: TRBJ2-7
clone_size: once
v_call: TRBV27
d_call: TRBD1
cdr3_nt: TGTGCCAGCATGGGACAGGGAAACTACGAGCAGTACTTC
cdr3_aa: CASMGQGNYEQYF

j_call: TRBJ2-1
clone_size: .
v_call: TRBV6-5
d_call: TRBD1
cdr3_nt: TGTGCCAGCAGCCAGGACAGGGTGTCCTACAATGAGCAGTTCTTC
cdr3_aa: CASSQDRVSYNEQFF

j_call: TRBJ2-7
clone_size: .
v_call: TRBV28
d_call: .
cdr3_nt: TGTGCCAGCAGTTTAATCGGTATGTCCTACGAGCAGTACTTC
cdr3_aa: CASSLIGMSYEQYF

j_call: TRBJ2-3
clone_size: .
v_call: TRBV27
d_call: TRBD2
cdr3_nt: TGTGCCAGCAATACCGGGACTAGCGTTTACGATACGCAGTATTTT
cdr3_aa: CASNTGTSVYDTQYF

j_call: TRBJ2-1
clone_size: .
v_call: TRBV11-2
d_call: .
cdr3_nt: TGTGCCAGCAGCTCGGGACTGTATAACAATGAGCAGTTCTTC
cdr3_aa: CASSSGLYNNEQFF

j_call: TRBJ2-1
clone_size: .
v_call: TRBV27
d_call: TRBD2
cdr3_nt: TGTGCCAGCAGTTTCACCGGGAGGGGCAATGAGCAGTTCTTC
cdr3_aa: CASSFTGRGNEQFF

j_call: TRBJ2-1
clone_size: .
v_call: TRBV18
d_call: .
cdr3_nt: TGTGCCAGCTCACCACCGGGTAGCGCCCAGGTCCTGATCTTC
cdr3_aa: CASSPPGSAQVLIF

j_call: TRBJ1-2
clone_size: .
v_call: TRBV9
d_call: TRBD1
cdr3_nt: TGTGCCAGCAGCGTTGCTACAGGGGCAAGCTACACCTTC
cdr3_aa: CASSVATGASYTF

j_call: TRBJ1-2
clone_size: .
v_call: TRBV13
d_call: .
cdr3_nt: TGTGCCAGCACCGGCACAGACGGTGGCTACACCTTC
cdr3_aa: CASTGTDGGYTF

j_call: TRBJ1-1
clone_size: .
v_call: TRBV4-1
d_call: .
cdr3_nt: TGCGCCAGCAGCCAAGATCATCCCATACAGCCAGCTGGAACTGAAGCTTTCTTT
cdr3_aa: CASSQDHPIQPAGTEAFF

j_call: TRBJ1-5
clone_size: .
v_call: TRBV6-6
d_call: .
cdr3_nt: TGTGCCAGCAAGGGACGGAATCAGCCCCAGCATTTT
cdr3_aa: CASKGRNQPQHF

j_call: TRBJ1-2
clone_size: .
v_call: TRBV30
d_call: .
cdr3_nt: TGTGCCTGGAGTGTCGGGGGGGATGGCTACACCTTC
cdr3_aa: CAWSVGGDGYTF

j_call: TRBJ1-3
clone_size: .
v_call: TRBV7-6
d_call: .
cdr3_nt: TGTGCCAGCAGCTCCCCCTCGGGGGGAAACACCATATATTTT
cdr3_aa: CASSSPSGGNTIYF

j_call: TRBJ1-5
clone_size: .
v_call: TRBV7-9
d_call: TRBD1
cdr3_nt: TGTGCCAGCAGCGCCGACAGGGTGGATCAGCCCCAGCATTTT
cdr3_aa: CASSADRVDQPQHF

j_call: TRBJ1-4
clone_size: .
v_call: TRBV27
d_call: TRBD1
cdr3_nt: TGTGCCAGCAGCACCAGACAGGGACAGAATGAAAAACTGTTTTTT
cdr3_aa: CASSTRQGQNEKLFF